These T cell receptor beta chains were read from a single sample in a study of blood T cell repertoires in COVID-19. TCRdb's copy holds only in-frame clones and misses some; the assay was immunoSEQ multiplex PCR. This table has 95,000 to 100,000 clones, about 85% appearing once. What was sequenced was peripheral blood. The receptors were gathered from a woman between 65 and 79 years old with active or convalescent COVID-19. Each CDR3 is given with its conserved first and last residue. The order of the fields is CDR3 protein, CDR3 DNA, J gene, V gene, D gene, clone size. The D gene is left open where the match is weak. Expanded clones are given a class, and other clones once, few, many or no size at all.

cdr3_aa: CASSQRQGLGQPQHF
cdr3_nt: TGTGCCAGCAGCCAGCGACAGGGATTAGGCCAGCCCCAGCATTTT
j_call: TRBJ1-5
v_call: TRBV4-2
d_call: TRBD1
clone_size: NA

cdr3_aa: CASTMNNRLYGYTF
cdr3_nt: TGTGCCAGCACCATGAACAACAGGCTATATGGCTACACCTTC
j_call: TRBJ1-2
v_call: TRBV28
d_call: NA
clone_size: NA

cdr3_aa: CASSLGREVPYNEQFF
cdr3_nt: TGTGCCAGCAGCTTAGGGCGGGAGGTGCCCTACAATGAGCAGTTCTTC
j_call: TRBJ2-1
v_call: TRBV13
d_call: TRBD2
clone_size: NA

cdr3_aa: CASSLLGQGSTDTQYF
cdr3_nt: TGTGCCAGCAGTCTACTGGGACAGGGGTCCACAGATACGCAGTATTTT
j_call: TRBJ2-3
v_call: TRBV25-1
d_call: TRBD1
clone_size: NA

cdr3_aa: CASPPVSVVKYEQYF
cdr3_nt: TGTGCCAGCCCCCCGGTTTCCGTGGTTAAATACGAGCAGTACTTC
j_call: TRBJ2-7
v_call: TRBV11-3
d_call: NA
clone_size: NA

cdr3_aa: CASSASASTDTQYF
cdr3_nt: TGTGCCAGCAGCGCTAGCGCTAGCACAGATACGCAGTATTTT
j_call: TRBJ2-3
v_call: TRBV7-9
d_call: NA
clone_size: few

cdr3_aa: CASSLELAGGPQYF
cdr3_nt: TGCGCCAGCAGCTTGGAACTAGCGGGAGGGCCCCAGTACTTC
j_call: TRBJ2-4
v_call: TRBV5-1
d_call: TRBD2
clone_size: NA

cdr3_aa: CASSYSGQVTYEQYF
cdr3_nt: TGTGCCAGCAGTTACTCGGGACAGGTTACCTACGAGCAGTACTTC
j_call: TRBJ2-7
v_call: TRBV6-5
d_call: TRBD1
clone_size: NA

cdr3_aa: CASSFRSRAGENWETQYF
cdr3_nt: TGTGCCAGCAGCTTCCGTAGTCGAGCGGGGGAGAACTGGGAGACCCAGTACTTC
j_call: TRBJ2-5
v_call: TRBV7-2
d_call: TRBD2
clone_size: NA

cdr3_aa: CASSWTGTPIF
cdr3_nt: TGTGCCAGCAGTTGGACAGGCACCCCTATCTTC
j_call: TRBJ1-2
v_call: TRBV28
d_call: TRBD1
clone_size: NA

cdr3_aa: CASSRGGRTEAFF
cdr3_nt: TGTGCCAGCAGTCGAGGGGGCAGGACTGAAGCTTTCTTT
j_call: TRBJ1-1
v_call: TRBV6-5
d_call: TRBD1
clone_size: few

cdr3_aa: CASKEDWGGETQYF
cdr3_nt: TGTGCCAGCAAAGAAGATTGGGGGGGAGAGACCCAGTACTTC
j_call: TRBJ2-5
v_call: TRBV6-5
d_call: TRBD2
clone_size: few

cdr3_aa: CASSLTSVNYEQYF
cdr3_nt: TGTGCCAGCAGTTTAACTAGCGTAAACTACGAGCAGTACTTC
j_call: TRBJ2-7
v_call: TRBV28
d_call: TRBD2
clone_size: few

cdr3_aa: CASSQDSGRGRNEQFF
cdr3_nt: TGCGCCAGCAGCCAAGATAGCGGGAGGGGACGGAATGAGCAGTTCTTC
j_call: TRBJ2-1
v_call: TRBV4-3
d_call: TRBD2
clone_size: NA

cdr3_aa: CASSSTSSEQFF
cdr3_nt: TGTGCCAGCAGCAGTACTAGCAGTGAGCAGTTCTTC
j_call: TRBJ2-1
v_call: TRBV2
d_call: NA
clone_size: NA

cdr3_aa: CASSDATGLVNGYTF
cdr3_nt: TGCGCCAGCAGCGATGCGACAGGCTTGGTTAATGGCTACACCTTC
j_call: TRBJ1-2
v_call: TRBV5-1
d_call: NA
clone_size: NA

cdr3_aa: CATSGEGYF
cdr3_nt: TGTGCCACCTCAGGGGAGGGGTACTTC
j_call: TRBJ2-7
v_call: TRBV24-1
d_call: NA
clone_size: NA

cdr3_aa: CASRTEKTGELFF
cdr3_nt: TGTGCCAGCAGGACAGAGAAAACCGGGGAGCTGTTTTTT
j_call: TRBJ2-2
v_call: TRBV28
d_call: NA
clone_size: NA

cdr3_aa: CSARQGTEAFF
cdr3_nt: TGCAGTGCACGACAGGGCACTGAAGCTTTCTTT
j_call: TRBJ1-1
v_call: TRBV20-1
d_call: TRBD1
clone_size: NA

cdr3_aa: CASSQSDRGNTEAFF
cdr3_nt: TGTGCCAGCAGCCAAAGTGACAGGGGTAATACTGAAGCTTTCTTT
j_call: TRBJ1-1
v_call: TRBV3-1/TRBV3-2
d_call: TRBD1
clone_size: NA

cdr3_aa: CASSLTGRLAGDTYEQYF
cdr3_nt: TGTGCCAGCAGCTTAACGGGAAGACTAGCGGGAGACACCTACGAGCAGTACTTC
j_call: TRBJ2-7
v_call: TRBV7-9
d_call: TRBD2
clone_size: NA

cdr3_aa: CASSFGLTEAFF
cdr3_nt: TGTGCCAGCAGTTTTGGGCTCACTGAAGCTTTCTTT
j_call: TRBJ1-1
v_call: TRBV12-3/TRBV12-4
d_call: NA
clone_size: NA

cdr3_aa: CASSSSPRTIHTGELFF
cdr3_nt: TGTGCCAGCAGCTCCTCGCCCAGGACTATTCACACCGGGGAGCTGTTTTTT
j_call: TRBJ2-2
v_call: TRBV5-6
d_call: NA
clone_size: few

cdr3_aa: CASSQGRSGDETQYF
cdr3_nt: TGCGCCAGCAGCCAAGGTCGGTCAGGGGATGAGACCCAGTACTTC
j_call: TRBJ2-5
v_call: TRBV4-3
d_call: NA
clone_size: NA

cdr3_aa: CASSTPERELHEQYF
cdr3_nt: TGTGCCAGCAGCACTCCGGAACGGGAGTTGCACGAGCAGTACTTC
j_call: TRBJ2-7
v_call: TRBV21-1
d_call: NA
clone_size: NA

cdr3_aa: CASSELGPTGELFF
cdr3_nt: TGTGCCAGCAGTGAATTGGGCCCAACCGGGGAGCTGTTTTTT
j_call: TRBJ2-2
v_call: TRBV25-1
d_call: NA
clone_size: NA

cdr3_aa: CASSPRTGLNNEQFF
cdr3_nt: TGTGCCAGCAGCCCCCGGACAGGGTTGAACAATGAGCAGTTCTTC
j_call: TRBJ2-1
v_call: TRBV11-3
d_call: TRBD1
clone_size: NA

cdr3_aa: CASKGATSSSYNEQFF
cdr3_nt: TGTGCCAGCAAAGGGGCGACGTCTAGCTCCTACAATGAGCAGTTCTTC
j_call: TRBJ2-1
v_call: TRBV28
d_call: NA
clone_size: NA

cdr3_aa: CASSPWTVDEQYF
cdr3_nt: TGTGCCAGCTCACCATGGACAGTTGACGAGCAGTACTTC
j_call: TRBJ2-7
v_call: TRBV18
d_call: NA
clone_size: NA

cdr3_aa: CASSLGSGQGGNEQFF
cdr3_nt: TGTGCCAGCAGCTTAGGGTCGGGACAGGGAGGCAATGAGCAGTTCTTC
j_call: TRBJ2-1
v_call: TRBV7-6
d_call: TRBD1
clone_size: NA

cdr3_aa: CASSLTRRVNQPQHF
cdr3_nt: TGTGCCAGCAGTCTCACTCGTCGGGTCAATCAGCCCCAGCATTTT
j_call: TRBJ1-5
v_call: TRBV6-5
d_call: NA
clone_size: NA

cdr3_aa: CASSVGGKAGNTIYF
cdr3_nt: TGTGCCAGCAGCGTGGGGGGAAAAGCTGGAAACACCATATATTTT
j_call: TRBJ1-3
v_call: TRBV9
d_call: NA
clone_size: few

cdr3_aa: CASRLGTVIQETQYF
cdr3_nt: TGTGCCAGCAGGTTAGGGACAGTTATTCAAGAGACCCAGTACTTC
j_call: TRBJ2-5
v_call: TRBV7-2
d_call: TRBD1
clone_size: NA

cdr3_aa: CASSSPGTTNEKLFF
cdr3_nt: TGTGCCAGCAGTTCCCCAGGGACAACTAATGAAAAACTGTTTTTT
j_call: TRBJ1-4
v_call: TRBV28
d_call: NA
clone_size: NA

cdr3_aa: CASSQDFPRVGNEQFF
cdr3_nt: TGTGCCAGCAGCCAAGATTTCCCCAGGGTTGGCAATGAGCAGTTCTTC
j_call: TRBJ2-1
v_call: TRBV4-2
d_call: NA
clone_size: NA

cdr3_aa: CASSPSVGRENSPLHF
cdr3_nt: TGTGCCAGCAGCCCGTCAGTGGGGAGAGAGAATTCACCCCTCCACTTT
j_call: TRBJ1-6
v_call: TRBV7-8
d_call: NA
clone_size: once

cdr3_aa: CASSQGTATEQYF
cdr3_nt: TGCGCCAGCAGCCAAGGGACAGCTACAGAGCAGTACTTC
j_call: TRBJ2-7
v_call: TRBV4-3
d_call: NA
clone_size: NA

cdr3_aa: CASSVVENSPLHF
cdr3_nt: TGTGCCAGCAGCGTAGTCGAGAATTCACCCCTCCACTTT
j_call: TRBJ1-6
v_call: TRBV9
d_call: NA
clone_size: NA

cdr3_aa: CASRDTNTGELFF
cdr3_nt: TGTGCCAGCAGGGACACCAACACCGGGGAGCTGTTTTTT
j_call: TRBJ2-2
v_call: TRBV2
d_call: NA
clone_size: NA

cdr3_aa: CASSIERADTQYF
cdr3_nt: TGTGCCAGTAGTATAGAGAGGGCAGATACGCAGTATTTT
j_call: TRBJ2-3
v_call: TRBV19
d_call: NA
clone_size: NA

cdr3_aa: CATSRGQGSHYGYTF
cdr3_nt: TGTGCCACCAGCAGAGGTCAGGGGAGCCACTATGGCTACACCTTC
j_call: TRBJ1-2
v_call: TRBV15
d_call: NA
clone_size: NA